This TCR beta chain appears in the sequencing data of a study of CD8+ T cells in alopecia areata. About the research overall: Scoring of severity for treated patients was based on percentage of affected scalp area. Regarding the study as a whole: A single nonresponder leaves the baseline CD8+ expansion link to response uncertain. With tofacitinib ongoing, many expanded lesional clones persisted in both scalp and blood. Sequenced scalp T cells also include alphabeta T cells resident in normal skin.

CDR3 length equals 13 residues. Germline values: CDR1 SQVTM, CDR2 ANQGSEA. The V end was cut by 7 bases, the J end by 1 base, with 13 bases between. Treatment meaning: oral pan-JAK inhibitor, 5-10 mg twice daily. In each case, RNA was isolated and then reverse transcribed into cDNA as the sequencing template. Profiled with immunoSEQ multiplex PCR; TCRdb holds only in-frame clones, not every one. The table shows roughly 200,000 clones, with about 55% occurring only once. This clone showed up just a few times. Its antigen remains unknown. Sequenced here: CD8+ T cells sorted from blood, sampled at week 24, from a patient treated with tofacitinib. The source is a human donor with alopecia areata. The chain employs TRBV29-1 and TRBJ1-1; D gene unclear. The CDR3, as DNA: TGCAGCGCTGGCCCGACCGCGAACACTGAAGCTTTCTTT. Protein: CSAGPTANTEAFF.